This record covers a single T cell receptor (beta chain). Other autoimmune diseases, uncontrolled infections, pregnancy or lactation excluded patients from enrollment. The authors diagnosed from clinical symptoms, serum thyroxine, TRAb, thyroid ultrasound and orbital computed tomography. These data are taken from a study of Graves' ophthalmopathy and Graves' hyperthyroidism. Transcripts of RNA were the source for amplifying TCR beta CDR3 regions. Scientists carried out first-round RT-PCR using HTBI primers and then a second-round multiplex PCR. TCRdb re-called the multiplex PCR reads with MiXCR, one entry per CDR3 protein. Counted here are almost 750,000 distinct CDR3 sequences, 40% occurring once; the ten biggest clones make up 44%. J gave up 5 bases and V 6 bases, and 5 bases lay outside the gene matches. This CDR3 comprises 14 residues. Germline loops: CDR1 SQVTM, CDR2 ANQGSEA.

This receptor was taken from an adult man with Graves' ophthalmopathy. The J gene is TRBJ2-5, the V gene TRBV29-1; TRBD2 matches 14 bases. Sample: peripheral blood. The CDR3 DNA reads TGCAGCGTAGTGACTAGCGGGAGGGTGGAGACCCAGTACTTC. Its protein product is CSVVTSGRVETQYF.